Presented here are 18 T cell receptor beta chains from one specimen sequenced in a study of blood T cell repertoires in COVID-19. Sequenced by immunoSEQ multiplex PCR; TCRdb stores in-frame clones only, minus some. The data hold about 250,000 clones, with about 82% observed a single time. Input material: peripheral blood. The receptor set was obtained from an elderly woman with COVID-19, enrolled during active disease.

V usage is TRBV28 and J usage is TRBJ1-6, with D maybe TRBD1 (6 bases). Germline values: CDR1 MDHEN, CDR2 SYDVKM. V shed 5 bases and J shed 5 bases, with 31 bases lying between them. CDR3 length: 21 residues. CDR3 bases: TGTGCCAGCAGTCGCCGCGCTGTCAAGTCGTCTTTGGACAGAAATAATTCACCCCTCCACTTT. Translation: CASSRRAVKSSLDRNNSPLHF.

The chain carries TRBV7-2 and TRBJ1-1, with 7 bases that match TRBD1. V was pared by 5 bases and J by 11 bases, with 17 bases of the junction left unmatched. The CDR3 spans 15 residues. Germline V gene lookup returns CDR1 SGHTA and CDR2 FQGNSA. The CDR3 nucleotides are TGTGCCAGCAGCCCGGGAGAGACAGGGTCGGTAAAGGCTTTCTTT. Its translation is CASSPGETGSVKAFF.

This clone was detected only a few times. This rearrangement joins TRBV6-5 to TRBJ1-3; a weak D match, TRBD1 (6 bases). The CDR3 runs to 15 residues. Germline CDR1 and CDR2: MNHEY and SVGAGI. V dropped 4 bases and J dropped 4 bases, with 14 bases sitting between them. CDR3 sequence reads: CASSSLTGLGNTIYF. The CDR3 nucleotides are TGTGCCAGCAGTTCCCTGACAGGCCTCGGAAACACCATATATTTT.

V and J are TRBV20-1 and TRBJ2-7; TRBD2 matches at 12 bases. The CDR3 contains 15 residues. CDR1 and CDR2 from the germline V gene are DFQATT and SNEGSKA (reference sequence). V shed 3 bases, J shed 5 bases, and the junction held 8 bases outside the gene matches. CDR3 region: CSASGPSGGAHEQYF. The CDR3 DNA reads TGCAGTGCTAGTGGCCCTAGCGGGGGGGCCCACGAGCAGTACTTC.

The rearrangement links TRBV19 to TRBJ1-1, with 8 nucleotides matching TRBD1. Germline V lookup: CDR1 LNHDA, CDR2 SQIVND (reference sequence). Germline trimming cut 6 bases from V and 5 bases from J; bases unmatched to any gene: 8. The CDR3 sequence is 14 residues long. As DNA, the CDR3 is TGTGCCAGTAGGTCCAGGGGGCCGACGACTGAAGCTTTCTTT. This codes for CASRSRGPTTEAFF.

The chain joins TRBV5-4 to TRBJ2-1; D is ambiguous. V dropped 0 bases and J dropped 0 bases, with 7 bases sitting between them. Germline CDR1 and CDR2: SGHNT and YYREEE (reference sequence). The CDR3 has 15 amino acids. The CDR3 nucleotides read TGTGCCAGCAGCTTGGGATCAGGCTCCTACAATGAGCAGTTCTTC. Translating gives CASSLGSGSYNEQFF. Combining the CDR3 with reference TRBV5-4 and TRBJ2-1 gives the whole variable domain ETGVTQSPTHLIKTRGQQVTLRCSSQSGHNTVSWYQQALGQGPQFIFQYYREEENGRGNFPPRFSGLQFPNYSSELNVNALELDDSALYLCASSLGSGSYNEQFFGPGTRLTVL.

The chain links TRBV5-1 to TRBJ2-1; 7 bases align to TRBD1. Trimming took 0 bases from V and 8 from J; bases not matched to a gene: 5. CDR3 length equals 14 residues. The germline gives CDR1 SGHRS, CDR2 YFSETQ. The CDR3 region has the DNA TGCGCCAGCAGCTTGGGGCAGGGGGTGGATGAGCAGTTCTTC. It translates to CASSLGQGVDEQFF.

The chain recombines TRBV27 with TRBJ2-2, with a weak D call TRBD2 (6 bases). CDR3 length: 14 amino acids. V was clipped by 7 bases and J by 6 bases, with 15 bases between them. Germline CDR1 MNHEY, CDR2 SMNVEV (reference sequence). The CDR3 spells CASKTRLGAGELFF. Written as DNA, the CDR3 is TGTGCCAGCAAAACGAGACTAGGGGCCGGGGAGCTGTTTTTT.

The chain uses TRBV5-1 and TRBJ2-7; D might be TRBD1 (5 bases). V shed 4 bases and J shed 6 bases, with 17 bases lying between them. CDR3 length equals 14 residues. Germline V CDR1 and CDR2: SGHRS, YFSETQ. In DNA, the CDR3 is TGCGCCAGCAGCCTAAACTCACAGGTTTCCGAGCAGTACTTC. This translates into CASSLNSQVSEQYF. The full variable domain, completed using reference TRBV5-1 and TRBJ2-7, is KAGVTQTPRYLIKTRGQQVTLSCSPISGHRSVSWYQQTPGQGLQFLFEYFSETQRNKGNFPGRFSGRQFSNSRSEMNVSTLELGDSALYLCASSLNSQVSEQYFGPGTRLTVT.

V gene TRBV10-3 combines with J gene TRBJ2-1; 7 bases fit TRBD2. The CDR3 loop spans 11 amino acids. Germline loops: CDR1 ENHRY, CDR2 SYGVKD. CDR3: CAVTSDNEQFF. The CDR3 region has the DNA TGTGCAGTAACTAGCGACAATGAGCAGTTCTTC.

This chain connects TRBV7-8 to TRBJ1-6; a weak D match, TRBD1 (6 bases). Germline CDR1 reads SGHVS; CDR2 reads FQNEAQ. The CDR3 spans 13 residues. V gave up 7 bases and J gave up 8 bases, with 12 bases separating them. In DNA form, the CDR3 reads TGTGCCAGCATCCCCGACAGGCATTCACCCCTCCACTTT. It encodes CASIPDRHSPLHF.

V is TRBV6-5 and J is TRBJ1-1, with a possible D match to TRBD1 (5 bases). The V gene's germline CDR1 is MNHEY and CDR2 SVGAGI. Trimming removed 6 bases at V and 10 bases at J, with 12 bases between. The CDR3 is made up of 11 amino acids. The chain's CDR3 is CASSQGLGAFF. The CDR3 region has the DNA TGTGCCAGCAGCCAGGGTTTGGGAGCTTTCTTT.

The chain is built from TRBV5-1 and TRBJ2-1; TRBD2 agrees at 10 bases. CDR1 is SGHRS, CDR2 YFSETQ, per germline. V was pared by 0 bases and J by 8 bases, with 11 bases of the junction left unmatched. CDR3 length: 17 amino acids. CDR3 in amino acids: CASSLAAGAGGDDEQFF. CDR3 nucleotide sequence: TGCGCCAGCAGCTTGGCCGCCGGAGCGGGGGGGGATGATGAGCAGTTCTTC.

Only one count was recorded for this clone. The chain recombines TRBV3-1 (or the pseudogene TRBV3-2) with TRBJ2-3, with D tentatively TRBD2 (6 bases). CDR1 and CDR2 from the germline V gene are LGHDT and YNNKEL (reference sequence). The CDR3 consists of 14 residues. V lost 4 bases to trimming and J lost 5 bases, with 13 bases between them. In nucleotides, the CDR3 is TGTGCCAGCAGCCCGGGACTGCTTGGAGATACGCAGTATTTT. Translation gives CASSPGLLGDTQYF.

The rearrangement links TRBV19 to TRBJ1-1; no firm D call. This CDR3 has 14 residues. Germline-derived CDR1 and CDR2 are LNHDA and SQIVND (reference sequence). Trimming removed 1 base at V and 6 bases at J, with 12 bases between. The CDR3 bases are TGTGCCAGTAGTATAGTTGGGCAGGCCTCTGAAGCTTTCTTT. It is translated as CASSIVGQASEAFF.

The V and J genes are TRBV30 and TRBJ2-3; D ambiguous. Germline CDR1 reads GTSNPN; CDR2 reads SVGIG (reference sequence). The CDR3 spans 12 residues. Trimming pared 3 bases from V and 5 bases from J, leaving 9 bases between. CDR3 protein: CAWRPQQDTQYF. DNA of the CDR3: TGTGCCTGGAGGCCCCAACAAGATACGCAGTATTTT.

V usage is TRBV5-1 and J usage is TRBJ2-2, with 7 bases lining up with TRBD2. With V trimmed by 2 bases and J by 4 bases, 8 bases remained unmatched. Germline V gives CDR1 SGHRS, CDR2 YFSETQ. This CDR3 region has 16 residues. The CDR3 loop is CASSFLRGESTGELFF. The DNA of the CDR3 is TGCGCCAGCAGCTTTTTACGGGGGGAGAGCACCGGGGAGCTGTTTTTT.

The chain recombines TRBV6-5 with TRBJ1-6; D not certain. Germline loops: CDR1 MNHEY, CDR2 SVGAGI. Trimming took 7 bases from V and 9 from J, leaving 13 bases between them. The CDR3 covers 13 residues. The CDR3 nucleotides read TGTGCCAGCATCAGCGATTTTCGTTCACCCCTCCACTTT. Protein product: CASISDFRSPLHF.